Here is one T cell receptor (beta chain) with its context. Its target is not known. The sample is drawn from a study of cytotoxic CD8 clonotypes in ibrutinib-treated CLL. The CDR3 consists of 15 residues. Germline V gene lookup returns CDR1 SGHTA and CDR2 FQGNSA. Trimming cost V 5 bases and J 4 bases, with 16 bases left between them. Some clones are missing from TCRdb's copy, which holds only in-frame ones; the method was immunoSEQ multiplex PCR. The table has 110,000 or so clones, roughly 60% seen once; the top ten hold under 45%. General study results and limits: Treatment saw public clonotypes, which were uncommon, either contract or stay stable. Patients showed higher baseline clonality than age-matched healthy donors, and it tracked circulating CD8+ T-cell counts. Elevated clonality accompanied ibrutinib response, with a return toward baseline values at progression.

The chain recombines TRBV7-2 with TRBJ2-3; TRBD1 or TRBD2 may be the D gene (6 bases each). This TCR was recovered from a human donor with chronic lymphocytic leukemia. Sequenced material: PBMCs, taken after 24 months of ibrutinib treatment. As DNA, the CDR3 is TGTGCCAGCAGCCCCGGGGGCCCCGGAGCAGATACGCAGTATTTT. Amino acids: CASSPGGPGADTQYF.